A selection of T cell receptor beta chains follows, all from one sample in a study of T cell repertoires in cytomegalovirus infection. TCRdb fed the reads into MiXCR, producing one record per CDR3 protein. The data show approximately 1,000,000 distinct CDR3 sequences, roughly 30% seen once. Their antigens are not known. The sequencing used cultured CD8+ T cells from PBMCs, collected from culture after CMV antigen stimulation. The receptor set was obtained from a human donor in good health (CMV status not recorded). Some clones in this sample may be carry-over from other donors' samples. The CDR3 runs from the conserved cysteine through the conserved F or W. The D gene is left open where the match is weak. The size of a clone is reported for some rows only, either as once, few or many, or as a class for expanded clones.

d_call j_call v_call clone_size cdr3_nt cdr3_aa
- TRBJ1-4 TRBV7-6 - TGTGCCAGCAGCTTCGGAGGGGAGGGCGAAAAACTGTTTTTT CASSFGGEGEKLFF
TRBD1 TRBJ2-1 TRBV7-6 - TGTGCCAGCAGCACGGGGACAGGGGGTCTTTATGAGCAGTTCTTC CASSTGTGGLYEQFF
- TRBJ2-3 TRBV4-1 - TGCGCCAGCAGCCAAGATGGCAGCACAGATACGCAGTATTTT CASSQDGSTDTQYF
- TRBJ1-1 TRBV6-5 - TGTGCCAGCAGTTACTCGGTCGGTGGGCTCATGAACACTGAAGCTTTCTTT CASSYSVGGLMNTEAFF
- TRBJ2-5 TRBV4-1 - TGCGCCAGCAGCCAAGATACGGGGCCAGAGACCCAGTACTTC CASSQDTGPETQYF
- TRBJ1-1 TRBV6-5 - TGTGCCAGCAGTGAGTTCACAAGTCCCCGTGAAGCTTTCTTT CASSEFTSPREAFF
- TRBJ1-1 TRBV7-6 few TGTGCCAGCAGCGCATCAGAGAACACTGAAGCTTTCTTT CASSASENTEAFF
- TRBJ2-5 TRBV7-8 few TGTGCCAGCAGCCTCAGACGAGAGACCCAGTACTTC CASSLRRETQYF
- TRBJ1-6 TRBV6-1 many TGTGCCAGCAGTCGACAGGTACAGGGTAATTCACCCCTCCACTTT CASSRQVQGNSPLHF
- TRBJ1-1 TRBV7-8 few TGTGCCAGCAGCGCCTGGACAGACCTGAACACTGAAGCTTTCTTT CASSAWTDLNTEAFF
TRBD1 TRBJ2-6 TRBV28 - TGTGCCAGCAGTCCATTGGACAGGATGGGCGTCCTGACTTTC CASSPLDRMGVLTF
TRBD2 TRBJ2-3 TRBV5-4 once TGTGCCAGCAGACTAGCGGGAACTAGCACAGATACGCAGTATTTT CASRLAGTSTDTQYF
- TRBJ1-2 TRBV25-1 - TGTGCCAGCAGTGAATCGGAGGGAGCTAACTATGGCTACACCTTC CASSESEGANYGYTF
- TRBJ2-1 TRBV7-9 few TGTGCCAGCAGCTTAGGAGGGAAACCCTACAATGAGCAGTTCTTC CASSLGGKPYNEQFF
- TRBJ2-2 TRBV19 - TGTGCCAGTACGTACGGCACCGGGGAGCTGTTTTTT CASTYGTGELFF
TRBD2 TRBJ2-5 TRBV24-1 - TGTGCCACCAGTGCCGGTCCTAGCGGGTTCCCGGAGACCCAGTACTTC CATSAGPSGFPETQYF
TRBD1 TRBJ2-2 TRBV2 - TGTGCCAGCAGTGAAGAAGAGGGACAGGGGAGCACCGGGGAGCTGTTTTTT CASSEEEGQGSTGELFF
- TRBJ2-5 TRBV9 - TGTGCCAGCAGCGTAGACGTAGGGGTGGAGACCCAGTACTTC CASSVDVGVETQYF
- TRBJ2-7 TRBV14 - TGTGCCAGCAGCCTCCCGCCCCCCTACGAGCAGTACTTC CASSLPPPYEQYF
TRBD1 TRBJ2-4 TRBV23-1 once TGCGCCAGCAGTCCCCGACAGGGGGCCATGAAAAACATTCAGTACTTC CASSPRQGAMKNIQYF
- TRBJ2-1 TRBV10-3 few TGTGCCATCAGTGCGTTTGTACAGTCCAGGGAGTCGAACAATGAGCAGTTCTTC CAISAFVQSRESNNEQFF
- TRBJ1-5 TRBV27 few TGTGCCACCAAATTCGGGACGGTGAATCAGCCCCAGCATTTT CATKFGTVNQPQHF
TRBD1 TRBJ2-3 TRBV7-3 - TGTGCCAGCAGCTTAAACGTTTTGACAGGGACAGATACGCAGTATTTT CASSLNVLTGTDTQYF
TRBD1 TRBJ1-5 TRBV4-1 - TGCGCCAGCAGCCAAATACAGGGGCCTAGGAGCAATCAGCCCCAGCATTTT CASSQIQGPRSNQPQHF
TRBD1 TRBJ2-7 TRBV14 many TGTGCCAGCAGCCAAAGGGGGCGACAGGGGAGCTCCTACGAGCAGTACTTC CASSQRGRQGSSYEQYF
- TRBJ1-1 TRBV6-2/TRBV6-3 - TGTGCCAGCAGTTACTTGAGCTACACTGAAGCTTTCTTT CASSYLSYTEAFF
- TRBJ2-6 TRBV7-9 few TGTGCCAGCGGAAGCCTAGCGCGAGGGGCCAACGTCCTGACTTTC CASGSLARGANVLTF
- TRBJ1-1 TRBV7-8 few TGTGCCAGCAGCTCCAATCCCCGGGGGTACGACACTGAAGCTTTCTTT CASSSNPRGYDTEAFF
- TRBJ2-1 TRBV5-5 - TGTGCCAGCAGTTATGTCCTCGACAATGAGCAGTTCTTC CASSYVLDNEQFF
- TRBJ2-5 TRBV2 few TGTGCCAAAACGGAAGGGGCCCTCCAAGAGACCCAGTACTTC CAKTEGALQETQYF
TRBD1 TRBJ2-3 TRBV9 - TGTGCCAGCAGCGTAGATCAGGGGGCGAGAGATACGCAGTATTTT CASSVDQGARDTQYF
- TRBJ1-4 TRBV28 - TGTGCCAGCTCGACGACCCGGGAGGGGCAGCAGAATGAAAAACTGTTTTTT CASSTTREGQQNEKLFF
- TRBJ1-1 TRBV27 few TGTGCCAGCAGTTTAGCGCGAAGCACTGAAGCTTTCTTT CASSLARSTEAFF
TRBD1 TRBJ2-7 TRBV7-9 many TGTGCCAGCAGAGCAGGGGGCATTGTCTACGAGCAGTACTTC CASRAGGIVYEQYF
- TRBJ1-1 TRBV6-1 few TGTGCCAGCAGCTACGGACCCCCTGAAGCTTTCTTT CASSYGPPEAFF
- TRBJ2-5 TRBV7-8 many TGTGCCAGCAGCTGGGGGAGGACGGAGACCCAGTACTTC CASSWGRTETQYF
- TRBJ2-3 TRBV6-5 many TGTGCCAGCAGTTACTCCCCCGGGGCAGATACGCAGTATTTT CASSYSPGADTQYF
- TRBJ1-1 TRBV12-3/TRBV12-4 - TGTGCCAGCAGTCAGACAGGTTTTCGGGAGAACACTGAAGCTTTCTTT CASSQTGFRENTEAFF
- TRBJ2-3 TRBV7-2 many TGTGCCAGCAGCTTCTTTTCGGACGAGGGTACAGATACGCAGTATTTT CASSFFSDEGTDTQYF
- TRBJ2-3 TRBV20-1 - TGCAGTGCTAGTCGGTCTAGCACAGATACGCAGTATTTT CSASRSSTDTQYF
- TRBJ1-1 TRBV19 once TGTGCCAGTAGGGGACATTCTTTACCCGGGACTTTCTTT CASRGHSLPGTFF
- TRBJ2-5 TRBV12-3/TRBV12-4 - TGTGCCAGCAGTTCTTTCCGCTCAGCGGAGGGGGAAGAGACCCAGTACTTC CASSSFRSAEGEETQYF
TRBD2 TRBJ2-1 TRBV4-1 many TGCGCCAGCAGCTTTCGTGTAGCGGGGGAGGCAAATGAGCAGTTCTTC CASSFRVAGEANEQFF
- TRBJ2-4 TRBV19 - TGTGCCAGTAGGTCTCCTAGCGACTTAGCCAAAAACATTCAGTACTTC CASRSPSDLAKNIQYF
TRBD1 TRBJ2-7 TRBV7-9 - TGTGCCAGCAGCCCGCTAGAAGGACAGGAGTCCTACGAGCAGTACTTC CASSPLEGQESYEQYF
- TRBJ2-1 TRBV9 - TGTGCCAGCAGGGATTCCCGGGAGCCGAAATACAATGAGCAGTTCTTC CASRDSREPKYNEQFF
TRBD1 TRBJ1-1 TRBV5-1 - TGCGCCAGCAAGACAGGGGAGGCGAGCACTGAAGCTTTCTTT CASKTGEASTEAFF
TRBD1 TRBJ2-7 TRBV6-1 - TGTGCCAGCAGTGAAGAGGGGACAGGGAACGAGCAGTACTTC CASSEEGTGNEQYF
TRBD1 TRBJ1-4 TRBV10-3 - TGTGCCATCAGAGACAGGGATGCAACTAATGAAAAACTGTTTTTT CAIRDRDATNEKLFF
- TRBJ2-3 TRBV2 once TGTGCCAGCATTCCGGACACGAGCACAGATACGCAGTATTTT CASIPDTSTDTQYF
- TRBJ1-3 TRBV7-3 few TGTGCCAGCAGCTTAAGGTCCTCCCGGCAGTCTGGAAACACCATATATTTT CASSLRSSRQSGNTIYF